This T cell receptor beta chain was identified in a study of cytomegalovirus exposure and HLA in healthy donors. Details on this clone: Germline and junction disagree at one end, which may indicate a read error.

A multiplex PCR was run with 60 Vbeta primers and 13 Jbeta primers. Data came from immunoSEQ multiplex PCR; TCRdb stores just in-frame clones and leaves some out. There are 130,000 or so clones in the sample; over 75% occur only once, and under 6% lies in the top ten. Germline V gene data show CDR1 as SSHAT and CDR2 as FNYEAQ (reference sequence). CDR3 size: 15 residues. The rearrangement joins TRBV7-7 to TRBJ2-7; 10 nucleotides line up with TRBD2. The sequencing sample was made of PBMCs. The sequence was collected from a young man in good health and CMV-seronegative. The chain's CDR3 is CASSFGLAGVYEQYF. DNA for the CDR3: TGTGCTAGCAGCTTTGGGCTAGCGGGAGTATACGAGCAGTACTTC.